The entry below describes one T cell receptor beta chain. The data stem from a study of blood T cells in healthy people across ages. In germline, CDR1 is MNHGY, CDR2 SVAAGI. This CDR3 contains 13 residues. Trimming removed 4 bases from V and 3 bases from J, with 9 bases in between. For the second PCR, which ran for 7 to 11 cycles, a sample-barcoded 5' primer and a J-beta primer mix were used. Sequencing recovered at least 2.5 million CDR3-containing paired-end reads from each sample. TCRdb reprocessed the 5' RACE reads via MiXCR and lists one record per CDR3 protein. The sample has fewer than 600,000 distinct CDR3 sequences, over 25% seen once. A further study also used this sample, focusing on T cells of mothers and their children. This second study notes: All RNA that had been extracted was used for cDNA synthesis at approximately 1.5 ug per 15 ul.

The receptor was isolated from a boy between 2 and 10 years old in good health. This rearrangement joins TRBV6-9 to TRBJ1-2; weak D call: TRBD1 (5 bases). The sequencing input was blood. The CDR3 DNA sequence: TGTGCCAGCAGTTCGGACACTCACTATGGCTACACCTTC. This translates into CASSSDTHYGYTF.